Following are 10 T cell receptor beta chains from one sample sequenced in a study of T cell responses to AZD1222 COVID-19 vaccine. TCRdb's copy holds only in-frame clones and misses some; the assay was immunoSEQ multiplex PCR. The table records 120,000 or so clones, approximately 88% of them present only once. The specimen was peripheral blood, collected on day 0 of AZD1222 vaccination. All receptors come from an adult in good health.

The CDR3 region has the DNA TGTGCCAGCAGCTTGGGGACAGGATTCTCCTACAATGAGCAGTTCTTC. This gives the protein CASSLGTGFSYNEQFF. J is TRBJ2-1 and V is TRBV7-9; 8 bases are shared with TRBD1. The germline V gene encodes CDR1 SEHNR and CDR2 FQNEAQ (reference sequence). Trimming removed 3 bases from V and 0 bases from J; junction bases left unmatched: 4. CDR3 size: 16 residues. The whole variable domain, filled in from reference TRBV7-9 and TRBJ2-1, reads DTGVSQNPRHKITKRGQNVTFRCDPISEHNRLYWYRQTLGQGPEFLTYFQNEAQLEKSRLLSDRFSAERPKGSFSTLEIQRTEQGDSAMYLCASSLGTGFSYNEQFFGPGTRLTVL.

The chain employs TRBV5-5 and TRBJ1-6; D uncertain. The CDR3 has 13 residues. Germline assignment: CDR1 SGHKS and CDR2 YYEKEE (reference sequence). V was pared by 5 bases and J by 9 bases, with 12 bases between. The DNA for the CDR3 is TGTGCCAGCAGTCATGGGTCGCTTTCACCCCTCCACTTT. It specifies CASSHGSLSPLHF.

This chain joins TRBV30 and TRBJ1-1, with no clear D. V gave up 4 bases and J gave up 2 bases, with 23 bases separating them. The CDR3 contains 17 residues. CDR1 and CDR2 from the germline V gene are GTSNPN and SVGIG (reference sequence). The CDR3 DNA sequence: TGTGCCTGGATTTTGGCGACTCCCCCGCGGAGCAACACTGAAGCTTTCTTT. The encoded protein is CAWILATPPRSNTEAFF.

The V call is TRBV6-6, the J call TRBJ1-2; no clear D gene. The CDR3 has 13 residues. V was cut by 5 bases and J by 4 bases, with 11 bases left in between. CDR1 and CDR2 (germline): MNHNY, SVGAGI (reference sequence). CDR3 protein: CASSHGISYGYTF. DNA for the CDR3: TGTGCCAGCAGTCACGGGATCTCCTATGGCTACACCTTC.

V is TRBV6-6 and J is TRBJ1-3, with D uncertain. The CDR3 runs to 14 residues. Trimming cost V 9 bases and J 0 bases, with 12 bases left between them. Germline CDR1 and CDR2: MNHNY and SVGAGI (reference sequence). CDR3 nucleotides: TGTGCCAGTAAGTTAGGCGTCTCTGGAAACACCATATATTTT. This sequence encodes CASKLGVSGNTIYF.

The chain links TRBV6-5 to TRBJ1-1; TRBD1 aligns across 8 bases. V trimming: 6 bases; J trimming: 3 bases; junction bases outside the gene matches: 3. CDR1 is MNHEY and CDR2 is SVGAGI in the germline V gene. The CDR3 is 13 residues long. This chain's CDR3 is CASRLQGDTEAFF. The CDR3 region has the DNA TGTGCCAGCAGGCTACAGGGGGACACTGAAGCTTTCTTT.

This chain uses TRBV5-1 with TRBJ1-2; 8 nucleotides line up with TRBD1. The germline CDR1 and CDR2 sequences are SGHRS and YFSETQ. Losses at the gene ends were 2 bases for V and 7 bases for J; bases not matched to a gene: 13. The CDR3 loop spans 16 amino acids. CDR3 sequence: CASSFLDRVGIGGYTF. The DNA for the CDR3 is TGCGCCAGCAGCTTCCTGGACAGGGTGGGGATTGGTGGCTACACCTTC.

The genes are TRBV7-9 and TRBJ1-2; D might be TRBD1 (6 bases). This CDR3 has 12 amino acids. V gave up 5 bases and J gave up 7 bases, with 11 bases separating them. Germline V gives CDR1 SEHNR, CDR2 FQNEAQ (reference sequence). CDR3 protein: CASSQQGGGYTF. CDR3 sequence (DNA): TGTGCCAGCAGCCAACAGGGTGGTGGCTACACCTTC.

This clone came up once. This chain connects TRBV7-2 to TRBJ1-4, with D unresolved. Germline assignment: CDR1 SGHTA and CDR2 FQGNSA. V lost 2 bases to trimming and J lost 5 bases, with 9 bases between them. The CDR3 is 14 amino acids. CDR3 nucleotide sequence: TGTGCCAGCAGCTTACGGGCGCGGAATGAAAAACTGTTTTTT. Translation: CASSLRARNEKLFF.

The rearrangement joins TRBV30 to TRBJ2-1; 8 nucleotides line up with TRBD2. This CDR3 is 16 amino acids long. Losses at the gene ends were 4 bases for V and 6 bases for J; bases not matched to a gene: 14. The germline CDR1 and CDR2 sequences are GTSNPN and SVGIG (reference sequence). CDR3 in amino acids: CAWTFKAGGGPNEQFF. In nucleotides, the CDR3 is TGTGCCTGGACCTTCAAGGCGGGAGGAGGGCCCAATGAGCAGTTCTTC.